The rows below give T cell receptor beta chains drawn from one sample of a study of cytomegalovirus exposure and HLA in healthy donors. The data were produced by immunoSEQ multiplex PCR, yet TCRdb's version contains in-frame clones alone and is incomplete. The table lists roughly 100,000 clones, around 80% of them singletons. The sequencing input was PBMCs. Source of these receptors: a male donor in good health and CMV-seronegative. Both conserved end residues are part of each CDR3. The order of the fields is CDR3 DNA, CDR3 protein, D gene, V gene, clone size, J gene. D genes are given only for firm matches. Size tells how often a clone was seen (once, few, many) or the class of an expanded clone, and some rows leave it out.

CDR3 DNA: TGTGCCAGCAGCTCAACCCTCGGGGCTAGGGGGACAGATACGCAGTATTTT
CDR3 protein: CASSSTLGARGTDTQYF
D gene: .
V gene: TRBV7-9
clone size: .
J gene: TRBJ2-3

CDR3 DNA: TGTGCCAGCGGGGACACAGCGAACGGCACAGATACGCAGTATTTT
CDR3 protein: CASGDTANGTDTQYF
D gene: .
V gene: TRBV11-2
clone size: .
J gene: TRBJ2-3

CDR3 DNA: TGTGCCAGCAGGGGACAGGGGGGACAGCCCCAGCATTTT
CDR3 protein: CASRGQGGQPQHF
D gene: TRBD1
V gene: TRBV27
clone size: .
J gene: TRBJ1-5

CDR3 DNA: TGTGCCAGCAGCTTATCTGGACTATTCCCCTACGAGCAGTACTTC
CDR3 protein: CASSLSGLFPYEQYF
D gene: .
V gene: TRBV11-2
clone size: few
J gene: TRBJ2-7

CDR3 DNA: TGTGCCAGCACTGCACTAGCGGTGTACAATGAGCAGTTCTTC
CDR3 protein: CASTALAVYNEQFF
D gene: TRBD2
V gene: TRBV6-4
clone size: few
J gene: TRBJ2-1

CDR3 DNA: TGTGCCATCAGTGAGGTACAGGGGCGAGGTCGGCGGGAGCAGTTCTTC
CDR3 protein: CAISEVQGRGRREQFF
D gene: TRBD1
V gene: TRBV10-3
clone size: .
J gene: TRBJ2-1

CDR3 DNA: TGTGCCAGCAGCTTGACTAGGTTTGACTCCGAGCAGTACTTC
CDR3 protein: CASSLTRFDSEQYF
D gene: .
V gene: TRBV5-4
clone size: .
J gene: TRBJ2-7

CDR3 DNA: TGTGCCAGCAGTAGACTAGCGGGAGTGTATGAGCAGTTCTTC
CDR3 protein: CASSRLAGVYEQFF
D gene: TRBD2
V gene: TRBV6-4
clone size: .
J gene: TRBJ2-1

CDR3 DNA: TGTGCCAGCAGCTTAACGAGGACTAGCGACAATGAGCAGTTCTTC
CDR3 protein: CASSLTRTSDNEQFF
D gene: TRBD2
V gene: TRBV7-3
clone size: .
J gene: TRBJ2-1

CDR3 DNA: TGCAGCGTTGACGGGCCGGAAGGTAGCGGGAGAGTCAACGAGCAGTACTTC
CDR3 protein: CSVDGPEGSGRVNEQYF
D gene: TRBD2
V gene: TRBV29-1
clone size: .
J gene: TRBJ2-7

CDR3 DNA: TGCGCCAGCAGCCCGGGGGTGCCTACCCCCGAGCAGTACTTC
CDR3 protein: CASSPGVPTPEQYF
D gene: .
V gene: TRBV5-1
clone size: .
J gene: TRBJ2-7

CDR3 DNA: TGTGCCAGCAGCAAAGCCGATCGGCAGGATTCGCTCTACGAGCAGTACTTC
CDR3 protein: CASSKADRQDSLYEQYF
D gene: .
V gene: TRBV21-1
clone size: .
J gene: TRBJ2-7

CDR3 DNA: TGTGCCAGCAGTCCCGACAGGGCCCCCTATAATTCACCCCTCCACTTT
CDR3 protein: CASSPDRAPYNSPLHF
D gene: TRBD1
V gene: TRBV2
clone size: .
J gene: TRBJ1-6

CDR3 DNA: TGTGCCAGCAGCTTGGGTAACAGAGATACCTACGAGCAGTACTTC
CDR3 protein: CASSLGNRDTYEQYF
D gene: .
V gene: TRBV5-4
clone size: .
J gene: TRBJ2-7

CDR3 DNA: TGTGCCAGCAGCCGTCAGGGGGGCAATGAGCAGTTCTTC
CDR3 protein: CASSRQGGNEQFF
D gene: .
V gene: TRBV5-5
clone size: .
J gene: TRBJ2-1

CDR3 DNA: TGTGCCAGCAGCTTTCTTGGCGGGGTCTTCACAGATACGCAGTATTTT
CDR3 protein: CASSFLGGVFTDTQYF
D gene: .
V gene: TRBV7-2
clone size: .
J gene: TRBJ2-3

CDR3 DNA: TGTGCCAGCTCACCGGAGGGGTGGAACAATCAGCCCCAGCATTTT
CDR3 protein: CASSPEGWNNQPQHF
D gene: .
V gene: TRBV18
clone size: .
J gene: TRBJ1-5

CDR3 DNA: TGTGCCAGCAGCCAAGATCCCGGACAGCCGGAGACCCAGTACTTC
CDR3 protein: CASSQDPGQPETQYF
D gene: .
V gene: TRBV4-2
clone size: .
J gene: TRBJ2-5

CDR3 DNA: TGTGCCAGCAGCCCGGGACTACTCGGGGAGCTGTTTTTT
CDR3 protein: CASSPGLLGELFF
D gene: TRBD2
V gene: TRBV7-8
clone size: .
J gene: TRBJ2-2

CDR3 DNA: TGTGCCAGTAGTCCAAGGATGACAGGGGGAAGGGGAAATTCACCCCTCCACTTT
CDR3 protein: CASSPRMTGGRGNSPLHF
D gene: TRBD1
V gene: TRBV19
clone size: .
J gene: TRBJ1-6

CDR3 DNA: TGTGCCAGCTCAAACGCCCCGGGGGGGAGCTCTGGGGCCAACGTCCTGACTTTC
CDR3 protein: CASSNAPGGSSGANVLTF
D gene: TRBD2
V gene: TRBV18
clone size: .
J gene: TRBJ2-6

CDR3 DNA: TGTGCCAGCAGCTTACAGGGAGGAGGCTATGGCTACACCTTC
CDR3 protein: CASSLQGGGYGYTF
D gene: .
V gene: TRBV7-8
clone size: .
J gene: TRBJ1-2

CDR3 DNA: TGTGCCAGCAGTACGACGGTTGGAGCTAATGAAAAACTGTTTTTT
CDR3 protein: CASSTTVGANEKLFF
D gene: .
V gene: TRBV28
clone size: .
J gene: TRBJ1-4

CDR3 DNA: TGTGCCAGCAACCCGGGGGGGACAGGGGGCCGGGGCTACACCTTC
CDR3 protein: CASNPGGTGGRGYTF
D gene: TRBD1
V gene: TRBV28
clone size: .
J gene: TRBJ1-2

CDR3 DNA: TGTGCCAGTAGTATGGTAGTGAACACTGAAGCTTTCTTT
CDR3 protein: CASSMVVNTEAFF
D gene: .
V gene: TRBV19
clone size: few
J gene: TRBJ1-1

CDR3 DNA: TGTGCCAGCAGCTTAGGACGGGGTCTCTCTGGAAACACCATATATTTT
CDR3 protein: CASSLGRGLSGNTIYF
D gene: .
V gene: TRBV7-8
clone size: .
J gene: TRBJ1-3

CDR3 DNA: TGTGCCAGCAGCTTATCGGGGATTGAGCAGTTCTTC
CDR3 protein: CASSLSGIEQFF
D gene: .
V gene: TRBV11-2
clone size: few
J gene: TRBJ2-1

CDR3 DNA: TGTGCCAGCAGCAGACAGGGATGGGAGTACGAGCAGTACTTC
CDR3 protein: CASSRQGWEYEQYF
D gene: .
V gene: TRBV12-1
clone size: once
J gene: TRBJ2-7

CDR3 DNA: TGTGCCAGCAGCTTAGATACCCAGGTCGCCGAGCAGTACTTC
CDR3 protein: CASSLDTQVAEQYF
D gene: .
V gene: TRBV11-2
clone size: .
J gene: TRBJ2-7

CDR3 DNA: TGTGCCAGCAGTGGGATCAGGGGGGATACGCAGTATTTT
CDR3 protein: CASSGIRGDTQYF
D gene: TRBD1
V gene: TRBV6-4
clone size: .
J gene: TRBJ2-3

CDR3 DNA: TGTGCCAGCAGCCCTAATCAGGGGACCGAGCAGTACTTC
CDR3 protein: CASSPNQGTEQYF
D gene: .
V gene: TRBV11-3
clone size: few
J gene: TRBJ2-7

CDR3 DNA: TGTGCCAGCAGTTTAGCAGGGGCAGATACGCAGTATTTT
CDR3 protein: CASSLAGADTQYF
D gene: .
V gene: TRBV28
clone size: .
J gene: TRBJ2-3

CDR3 DNA: TGTGCCAGCAGCCAGACAGGGACTAATGAAAAACTGTTTTTT
CDR3 protein: CASSQTGTNEKLFF
D gene: TRBD1
V gene: TRBV7-2
clone size: few
J gene: TRBJ1-4

CDR3 DNA: TGTGCCAGCAGCTTAGTGGGGGGGGATCAGCCCCAGCATTTT
CDR3 protein: CASSLVGGDQPQHF
D gene: .
V gene: TRBV7-8
clone size: .
J gene: TRBJ1-5

CDR3 DNA: TGTGCCAGCAGCACTACGGGTTGGCATCAGCCCCAGCATTTT
CDR3 protein: CASSTTGWHQPQHF
D gene: .
V gene: TRBV25-1
clone size: .
J gene: TRBJ1-5

CDR3 DNA: TGTGCCAGCAGCCAAGAATCACTCTACGAGCAGTACTTC
CDR3 protein: CASSQESLYEQYF
D gene: .
V gene: TRBV4-2
clone size: .
J gene: TRBJ2-7

CDR3 DNA: TGTGCCAGCAGCAATCGACAGGGGGCTTCATACGAGCAGTACTTC
CDR3 protein: CASSNRQGASYEQYF
D gene: TRBD1
V gene: TRBV27
clone size: .
J gene: TRBJ2-7

CDR3 DNA: TGTGCCAGCAGCCAAGACGGACGGACTATGAACACTGAAGCTTTCTTT
CDR3 protein: CASSQDGRTMNTEAFF
D gene: .
V gene: TRBV14
clone size: .
J gene: TRBJ1-1

CDR3 DNA: TGTGCCAGCAGCCCCGAGTCGGGAACAGATACGCAGTATTTT
CDR3 protein: CASSPESGTDTQYF
D gene: .
V gene: TRBV9
clone size: .
J gene: TRBJ2-3

CDR3 DNA: TGCGCCAGCAGCCAAAAAGGGGACACCGGGACTAGCGGGACCAACACAGATACGCAGTATTTT
CDR3 protein: CASSQKGDTGTSGTNTDTQYF
D gene: TRBD2
V gene: TRBV4-1
clone size: .
J gene: TRBJ2-3

CDR3 DNA: TGTGCCTGGAGAGGGGGTAGGACTGAAGCTTTCTTT
CDR3 protein: CAWRGGRTEAFF
D gene: .
V gene: TRBV30
clone size: .
J gene: TRBJ1-1

CDR3 DNA: TGTGCCAGCAGTTGGGGGGTAGGGTCCTACGAGCAGTACTTC
CDR3 protein: CASSWGVGSYEQYF
D gene: .
V gene: TRBV27
clone size: .
J gene: TRBJ2-7

CDR3 DNA: TGTGCCAGCAGCCTCCGGGAGGCCGGAAACTACGAGCAGTACTTC
CDR3 protein: CASSLREAGNYEQYF
D gene: TRBD2
V gene: TRBV14
clone size: .
J gene: TRBJ2-7

CDR3 DNA: TGTGCCAGCAGTCCGACACCACACACTGAAGCTTTCTTT
CDR3 protein: CASSPTPHTEAFF
D gene: .
V gene: TRBV28
clone size: .
J gene: TRBJ1-1

CDR3 DNA: TGTGCCAGCAGCCCTAGGGGCTCCGGGACTGCCGATACGCAGTATTTT
CDR3 protein: CASSPRGSGTADTQYF
D gene: .
V gene: TRBV11-2
clone size: .
J gene: TRBJ2-3

CDR3 DNA: TGTGCCACCAGCAGAGGTGAGGAGAACCAAGAGACCCAGTACTTC
CDR3 protein: CATSRGEENQETQYF
D gene: .
V gene: TRBV15
clone size: .
J gene: TRBJ2-5

CDR3 DNA: TGTGCCAGCCACCAACGGGACTACACTGAAGCTTTCTTT
CDR3 protein: CASHQRDYTEAFF
D gene: .
V gene: TRBV19
clone size: .
J gene: TRBJ1-1